Shown below are 20 T cell receptor beta chains from a single sample sequenced in a study of CD8+ T cells in alopecia areata. Extracted RNA was reverse transcribed into cDNA, the sequencing template. Profiling relied on immunoSEQ multiplex PCR, and the TCRdb table lists in-frame clones only, not all of them. The sample shows about 150,000 clones, 50% to 65% of them seen only once. The starting material was CD8+ T cells sorted from blood, obtained at week 0. Receptor source: a human donor with alopecia areata.

The V call is TRBV30, the J call TRBJ1-1; D may be TRBD1 (6 bases). The V end lost 4 bases, the J end lost 0 bases, and 12 bases lay between the germline ends. This CDR3 is built from 14 residues. Looked up from germline, CDR1 is GTSNPN and CDR2 is SVGIG (reference sequence). Here the CDR3 reads CAWTAGGLNTEAFF. The CDR3 bases are TGTGCCTGGACCGCCGGGGGCTTGAACACTGAAGCTTTCTTT.

There are a few counts of this clone. The chain links TRBV30 to TRBJ2-1, with a possible D match to TRBD1 (7 bases). Germline loops: CDR1 GTSNPN, CDR2 SVGIG (reference sequence). The V end lost 3 bases, the J end lost 7 bases, and 10 bases lay between the germline ends. The CDR3 is 12 amino acids. The CDR3 spells CAWRTGRNEQFF. CDR3 DNA sequence: TGTGCCTGGAGGACAGGGAGGAATGAGCAGTTCTTC.

J is TRBJ2-1 and V is TRBV30; 7 bases map to TRBD1. The CDR3 spans 16 residues. J lost 7 bases, V lost 1 base, and 13 bases had no gene match. From germline, CDR1 is GTSNPN and CDR2 SVGIG (reference sequence). CDR3 nucleotides: TGTGCCTGGAGTGACCTAAGACAGGGTCTTGAGAATGAGCAGTTCTTC. Translated: CAWSDLRQGLENEQFF.

The V call is TRBV4-3, the J call TRBJ1-5; D remains unclear. This CDR3 has 16 residues. V lost 0 bases to trimming and J lost 9 bases, with 18 bases between them. Germline assignment: CDR1 LGHNA and CDR2 YSLEER. This CDR3 reads CASSQDSWTTVMPQHF. CDR3 DNA: TGCGCCAGCAGCCAAGATTCTTGGACCACTGTGATGCCCCAGCATTTT.

The chain links TRBV30 to TRBJ1-1; no clear D gene. The CDR3 is 13 amino acids. V was pared by 4 bases and J by 4 bases, with 13 bases between. CDR1 and CDR2 from the germline V gene are GTSNPN and SVGIG (reference sequence). The DNA of the CDR3 is TGTGCCTGGATAAGCCTTCGCAGCACTGAAGCTTTCTTT. Protein sequence: CAWISLRSTEAFF.

This sequence joins TRBV13 and TRBJ2-2, with 10 bases aligning to TRBD2. The length of the CDR3 is 14 residues. CDR1 is PRHDT and CDR2 is FYEKMQ in the germline V gene (reference sequence). The trim removed 5 bases at V and 3 bases at J, leaving 0 bases unmatched. In nucleotides, the CDR3 is TGTGCCAGCAGCGGGACTAGCGACACCGGGGAGCTGTTTTTT. This encodes CASSGTSDTGELFF.

This clone turned up a few times. CDR3 protein: CASSLVAVEQYF. The DNA for the CDR3 is TGTGCCAGCAGCTTAGTTGCGGTTGAGCAGTACTTC. V usage is TRBV7-2 and J usage is TRBJ2-7; D gene unclear. This CDR3 region has 12 residues. The germline V and J ends were trimmed by 1 base and 7 bases, with 8 bases remaining between them. CDR1 is SGHTA and CDR2 is FQGNSA in the germline V gene.

In the case of this clone: The sample holds other DNA sequences that translate to the same CDR3. The chain employs TRBV30 and TRBJ2-7; D gene uncertain. From germline, CDR1 is GTSNPN and CDR2 SVGIG (reference sequence). This CDR3 contains 11 residues. Trimming left V 0 bases short and J 6 bases short, with 6 bases between. The CDR3 reads CAWSVGREQYF. CDR3 DNA sequence: TGTGCCTGGAGTGTAGGGCGCGAGCAGTACTTC.

The genes are TRBV27 and TRBJ2-7; tentative D call: TRBD1 (6 bases). V was clipped by 6 bases and J by 6 bases, with 9 bases between them. The CDR3 spans 11 residues. Germline assignment: CDR1 MNHEY and CDR2 SMNVEV (reference sequence). CDR3 sequence reads: CASRNRAEQYF. CDR3 nucleotides: TGTGCCAGCAGAAACAGGGCCGAGCAGTACTTC.

This clone has a single count. J is TRBJ1-1 and V is TRBV30; no clear D. Germline V gene data show CDR1 as GTSNPN and CDR2 as SVGIG (reference sequence). The CDR3 sequence is 12 residues long. V dropped 2 bases and J dropped 0 bases, with 4 bases sitting between them. Written as DNA, the CDR3 is TGTGCCTGGAGTCCCATGAACACTGAAGCTTTCTTT. Protein product: CAWSPMNTEAFF.

V and J are TRBV30 and TRBJ1-4; D is possibly TRBD1 (5 bases). The CDR3 covers 13 residues. Trimming removed 1 base at V and 6 bases at J, with 9 bases between. Germline values: CDR1 GTSNPN, CDR2 SVGIG (reference sequence). The chain's CDR3 is CAWSEGVDEKLFF. The CDR3 coding sequence is TGTGCCTGGAGTGAAGGGGTTGATGAAAAACTGTTTTTT. Filled out from reference TRBV30 and TRBJ1-4, the complete variable domain reads SQTIHQWPATLVQPVGSPLSLECTVEGTSNPNLYWYRQAAGRGLQLLFYSVGIGQISSEVPQNLSASRPQDRQFILSSKKLLLSDSGFYLCAWSEGVDEKLFFGSGTQLSVL.

The CDR3 coding sequence is TGTGCCTGGGGCTCTGGGACAGGGGTCAATGAGCAGTTCTTC. Amino acids: CAWGSGTGVNEQFF. The J gene is TRBJ2-1, the V gene TRBV30, with 10 nucleotides matching TRBD1. V dropped 5 bases and J dropped 6; count of bases not matched to a gene: 7. This CDR3 is 14 amino acids long. Germline V CDR1 and CDR2: GTSNPN, SVGIG (reference sequence).

The rearrangement links TRBV21-1 to TRBJ1-2; TRBD1, as called in the table, went unchecked against the DNA. TRBV21-1 represents a pseudogene. The CDR3 consists of 13 residues. The CDR3 is CASSDHRGEGYTF. The CDR3 coding sequence is TGTGCCAGCAGCGATCACAGGGGGGAAGGCTACACCTTC.

This chain uses TRBV7-9 with TRBJ2-3; D remains unclear. The V end was cut by 5 bases, the J end by 0 bases, with 3 bases between. Germline V gene data show CDR1 as SEHNR and CDR2 as FQNEAQ (reference sequence). The length of the CDR3 is 12 residues. The CDR3 loop reads CASSNSTDTQYF. The DNA of the CDR3 is TGTGCCAGCAGCAATAGCACAGATACGCAGTATTTT.

This clone has just a few counts. The chain has TRBV29-1 and TRBJ1-2; 8 bases line up with TRBD1. In germline, CDR1 is SQVTM, CDR2 ANQGSEA. The CDR3 is 13 amino acids. The J segment lost 4 bases and the V segment lost 6 bases, leaving 7 bases of the junction unmatched. CDR3: CSVDSGTGYGYTF. The CDR3 coding sequence is TGCAGCGTGGACTCAGGGACAGGCTATGGCTACACCTTC.

This chain uses TRBV7-2 with TRBJ1-1; D not certain. Between the trimmed V and J ends, which lost 2 bases and 5 bases, there was a span of 12 bases. The CDR3 sequence is 14 residues long. CDR1 and CDR2 (germline): SGHTA, FQGNSA. Written as DNA, the CDR3 is TGTGCCAGCAGCTTAACTCGGGGAGGAACTGAAGCTTTCTTT. Its translation is CASSLTRGGTEAFF.

The chain couples TRBV27 to TRBJ2-5, with D unresolved. The germline CDR1 and CDR2 sequences are MNHEY and SMNVEV (reference sequence). The CDR3 runs 12 residues. With 2 bases removed from V and 4 bases from J, the gap between germline ends came to 5 bases. Written as DNA, the CDR3 is TGTGCCAGCAGTTTACCCACAGAGACCCAGTACTTC. This encodes CASSLPTETQYF.

This clone was counted only a few times. V is TRBV29-1 and J is TRBJ1-1; D unclear. V lost 7 bases and J lost 11, with 8 bases in between. The length of the CDR3 is 8 residues. Germline lookup yields CDR1 SQVTM and CDR2 ANQGSEA. CDR3 sequence: CSAGVAFF. CDR3 coding DNA: TGCAGCGCTGGAGTGGCTTTCTTT.

This chain connects TRBV27 to TRBJ1-1; a weak D match, TRBD1 (6 bases). This CDR3 contains 15 residues. Germline values: CDR1 MNHEY, CDR2 SMNVEV (reference sequence). V was pared by 4 bases and J by 1 base, with 13 bases between. The CDR3 loop is CASSSRAGANTEAFF. The DNA for the CDR3 is TGTGCCAGCAGTTCACGGGCAGGGGCGAACACTGAAGCTTTCTTT.

The rearrangement joins TRBV7-8 to TRBJ2-1, with 7 bases matching TRBD1. This CDR3 region has 18 residues. Germline V CDR1 and CDR2: SGHVS, FQNEAQ. V was clipped by 1 base and J by 3 bases; unmatched bases: 12. The CDR3 sequence is CASSLEGTGTAVYNEQFF. The CDR3 region has the DNA TGTGCCAGCAGCTTAGAGGGCACCGGGACAGCTGTCTACAATGAGCAGTTCTTC.